Below are 8 T cell receptor beta chains sequenced from a single sample in a study (dated by TCRdb to about 2016). Libraries were constructed by RT-PCR. TCRdb names Illumina MiSeq as the instrument used. The public reads were quality trimmed at Q25 with fastp and then assembled into clones with MiXCR by TCRdb, keeping productive beta chains. One record per CDR3 amino acid sequence lists the most common genes and DNA. The sample profile shows more than 600,000 distinct CDR3 sequences; over 12% of them were found once. The ten biggest clones cover 3.6% of the sample. Sequenced input: memory CD4+ T cells from blood. These receptors were taken from a female donor in good health, serving as a healthy control.

There are a few counts of this clonotype. This chain joins TRBV11-2 and TRBJ1-2; D might be TRBD1 (5 bases). V shed 1 base and J shed 8 bases, with 14 bases lying between them. This CDR3 region has 14 residues. Germline V gene lookup returns CDR1 SGHAT and CDR2 FQNNGV. The CDR3 DNA follows: TGTGCCAGCAGCTTAGTAGCAGGGACCATCGGCTACACCTTC. Amino acid sequence: CASSLVAGTIGYTF.

This clonotype has just a few counts. V gene TRBV11-2 combines with J gene TRBJ2-3; possibly TRBD2 for D (5 bases). The CDR3 spans 16 residues. In germline, CDR1 is SGHAT, CDR2 FQNNGV. Trimming shortened V by 1 base and J by 1 base, and 12 bases separated the two germline ends. The CDR3 bases are TGTGCCAGCAGCTTAGGAGCGGATCACCGCACAGATACGCAGTATTTT. Amino acid sequence: CASSLGADHRTDTQYF.

The sample holds a few counts of this clonotype. The rearrangement joins TRBV4-1 to TRBJ2-4; 8 nucleotides match TRBD1. Trimming cost V 0 bases and J 13 bases; bases outside gene matches: 11. The germline V gene has CDR1 MGHRA and CDR2 YSYEKL. This CDR3 is built from 15 residues. For the CDR3, the DNA is TGCGCCAGCAGCCAAGATTGGGACAGGACCGACCAACAGTACTTC. The encoded protein is CASSQDWDRTDQQYF.

This clonotype has ten or more counts. The genes are TRBV28 and TRBJ2-7; D not resolved. Per the germline V gene, CDR1 is MDHEN and CDR2 is SYDVKM. Trimming took 7 bases from V and 0 from J, leaving 16 bases between them. CDR3 length equals 15 residues. DNA of the CDR3: TGTGCCAGCAAATCCCATCAGGCGAGCTCCTACGAGCAGTACTTC. Its translation: CASKSHQASSYEQYF.

This clonotype occurred a few times. The gene calls are TRBV5-1 and TRBJ2-3; D is perhaps TRBD1 (5 bases). CDR1 and CDR2 (germline): SGHRS, YFSETQ. This CDR3 region has 14 residues. V was clipped by 0 bases and J by 6 bases, with 11 bases between them. CDR3: CASSLATVGDTQYF. The CDR3, as DNA: TGCGCCAGCAGCTTGGCGACAGTCGGCGATACGCAGTATTTT.

This clonotype was observed a handful of times. This rearrangement joins TRBV5-4 to TRBJ2-2; 11 positions agree with TRBD2. V lost 1 base, J lost 5 bases, and 4 bases stayed unmatched. In germline, CDR1 is SGHNT, CDR2 YYREEE (reference sequence). The CDR3 sequence is 16 residues long. CDR3 amino acids: CASSLPGLAATGELFF. DNA for the CDR3: TGTGCCAGCAGCTTGCCGGGACTAGCGGCAACCGGGGAGCTGTTTTTT.

There are a few counts of this clonotype. The rearrangement joins TRBV5-6 to TRBJ1-2; no clear D gene. The CDR3 length is 13 residues. Per the germline V gene, CDR1 is SGHDT and CDR2 is YYEEEE. The V end was cut by 0 bases, the J end by 7 bases, with 10 bases between. CDR3 in DNA: TGTGCCAGCAGCTTGGGAACGACCGGTGGCTACACCTTC. This gives the protein CASSLGTTGGYTF.

This clonotype occurred many times. V and J are TRBV4-3 and TRBJ1-2; D gene ambiguous. Germline lookup yields CDR1 LGHNA and CDR2 YSLEER. V was shortened by 0 bases and J by 1 base, with 9 bases between the two germline ends. This CDR3 region has 15 residues. The CDR3 protein is CASSQESRGNYGYTF. DNA of the CDR3: TGCGCCAGCAGCCAAGAGAGCCGGGGTAACTATGGCTACACCTTC.